Below are 14 T cell receptor beta chains sequenced from a single sample in a study of blood T cell repertoires in COVID-19. TCRdb's copy holds only in-frame clones and misses some; the assay was immunoSEQ multiplex PCR. The top ten clones hold 6.5% to 9% of a sample with 210,000 or so clones, 70% to 90% of them seen once. Sequencing was carried out using peripheral blood. These receptors came from a woman aged 45-59 years with active or convalescent COVID-19.

This chain joins TRBV12-3 or TRBV12-4 and TRBJ1-3; D is unresolved. The CDR3 consists of 13 residues. V was shortened by 6 bases and J by 8 bases, with 14 bases between the two germline ends. The CDR3 DNA reads TGTGCCAGCAGCCCCTACCTGCGGGACACCATATATTTT. It yields the protein CASSPYLRDTIYF.

V gene TRBV11-2 combines with J gene TRBJ1-3; D is uncertain. The V gene's germline CDR1 is SGHAT and CDR2 FQNNGV. Trimming cost V 8 bases and J 0 bases, with 8 bases left between them. CDR3 length: 13 amino acids. This CDR3 is CASGRSSGNTIYF. CDR3 sequence (DNA): TGTGCCAGCGGGCGAAGCTCTGGAAACACCATATATTTT. The variable domain in full, with the rest retrieved from reference TRBV11-2 and TRBJ1-3, is EAGVAQSPRYKIIEKRQSVAFWCNPISGHATLYWYQQILGQGPKLLIQFQNNGVVDDSQLPKDRFSAERLKGVDSTLKIQPAKLEDSAVYLCASGRSSGNTIYFGEGSWLTVV.

The rearrangement links TRBV5-4 to TRBJ2-3; D unclear. Germline CDR1 is SGHNT and CDR2 is YYREEE (reference sequence). Trimming removed 2 bases from V and 1 base from J, with 5 bases in between. The CDR3 loop spans 13 amino acids. Here the CDR3 reads CASSFQGTDTQYF. In DNA form, the CDR3 reads TGTGCCAGCAGCTTCCAGGGCACAGATACGCAGTATTTT.

The CDR3 nucleotides are TGTGCCAGTACGGGGGAGAACACAGATACGCAGTATTTT. Its protein product is CASTGENTDTQYF. The rearrangement joins TRBV6-5 to TRBJ2-3; a weak D match, TRBD2 (6 bases). Trimming left V 9 bases short and J 2 bases short, with 12 bases between. The CDR3 loop spans 13 amino acids. The germline V gene has CDR1 MNHEY and CDR2 SVGAGI.

This chain links TRBV2 with TRBJ1-3; D is undetermined. This CDR3 has 14 residues. The V end was cut by 3 bases, the J end by 0 bases, with 6 bases between. From germline, CDR1 is SNHLY and CDR2 FYNNEI. The CDR3 DNA reads TGTGCCAGCAGTGAGGGCCTCTCTGGAAACACCATATATTTT. Encoded protein: CASSEGLSGNTIYF. The entire variable domain, with the rest obtained from reference TRBV2 and TRBJ1-3, is as follows: EPEVTQTPSHQVTQMGQEVILRCVPISNHLYFYWYRQILGQKVEFLVSFYNNEISEKSEIFDDQFSVERPDGSNFTLKIRSTKLEDSAMYFCASSEGLSGNTIYFGEGSWLTVV.

The chain employs TRBV24-1 and TRBJ2-5; 9 bases line up with TRBD2. The germline V gene has CDR1 KGHDR and CDR2 SFDVKD. This CDR3 is 15 amino acids long. The J segment lost 5 bases and the V segment lost 5 bases, leaving 8 bases of the junction unmatched. The CDR3 coding sequence is TGTGCCACCAGTGTATCTAGCGGGGTGGGGGAGACCCAGTACTTC. Translation gives CATSVSSGVGETQYF.

The chain recombines TRBV28 with TRBJ1-5, with no clear D. CDR3 length: 16 residues. Trimming took off 2 bases at V and 7 bases at J, with 18 bases between the two ends. The germline V gene has CDR1 MDHEN and CDR2 SYDVKM. CDR3 bases: TGTGCCAGCAGTTTACGCGGACGGGGAATTTACCAGCCCCAGCATTTT. Its translation: CASSLRGRGIYQPQHF.

The chain uses TRBV2 and TRBJ2-2; D possibly corresponds to TRBD2 (6 bases). The V end lost 3 bases, the J end lost 0 bases, and 11 bases lay between the germline ends. This CDR3 contains 16 residues. Germline CDR1 is SNHLY and CDR2 is FYNNEI. The CDR3 sequence is CASSDWAGTNTGELFF. The CDR3 region has the DNA TGTGCCAGCAGTGATTGGGCGGGGACGAACACCGGGGAGCTGTTTTTT.

This clone was recorded only once. The genes are TRBV2 and TRBJ2-6, with 9 positions matching TRBD2. The ends lost 4 bases at V and 1 base at J; junction bases unmatched: 8. CDR3 length: 18 amino acids. Germline CDR1 is SNHLY and CDR2 is FYNNEI. CDR3 nucleotides: TGTGCCAGCAGTGCCCAGCGGGGGGCGCGATCTGGGGCCAACGTCCTGACTTTC. It translates to CASSAQRGARSGANVLTF.

The J gene is TRBJ2-5, the V gene TRBV7-2, with 13 bases lining up with TRBD2. CDR3 length: 18 amino acids. Germline V lookup: CDR1 SGHTA, CDR2 FQGNSA. V shed 5 bases, J shed 0 bases, and the junction held 9 bases outside the gene matches. CDR3 amino acids: CASSHWTSGGVYQETQYF. DNA for the CDR3: TGTGCCAGCAGCCATTGGACTAGCGGGGGCGTGTACCAAGAGACCCAGTACTTC.

This rearrangement joins TRBV2 to TRBJ1-2; weak D call: TRBD1 (5 bases). Trimming pared 7 bases from V and 3 bases from J, leaving 18 bases between. The CDR3 consists of 15 residues. In germline, CDR1 is SNHLY, CDR2 FYNNEI. For the CDR3, the DNA is TGTGCCAGCAACCTAAACCAGGGTTACGACTATGGCTACACCTTC. Encoded protein: CASNLNQGYDYGYTF.

The CDR3 protein is CASAVQGAQPQHF. As DNA, the CDR3 is TGTGCCAGCGCAGTTCAGGGTGCCCAGCCCCAGCATTTT. The V call is TRBV18, the J call TRBJ1-5, with D perhaps matching TRBD1 (5 bases). V was cut by 8 bases and J by 7 bases, with 15 bases left in between. In germline, CDR1 is KGHSH, CDR2 LQKENI. The CDR3 length is 13 residues. Complete variable domain (other parts from reference TRBV18 and TRBJ1-5): NAGVMQNPRHLVRRRGQEARLRCSPMKGHSHVYWYRQLPEEGLKFMVYLQKENIIDESGMPKERFSAEFPKEGPSILRIQQVVRGDSAAYFCASAVQGAQPQHFGDGTRLSIL.

The chain has TRBV2 and TRBJ1-5, with D hard to call. CDR1 SNHLY and CDR2 FYNNEI come from the germline V gene. Trimming shortened V by 2 bases and J by 3 bases, and 5 bases separated the two germline ends. The CDR3 consists of 13 residues. CDR3: CASSEIANQPQHF. CDR3 in DNA: TGTGCCAGCAGTGAAATAGCCAATCAGCCCCAGCATTTT.

The V gene is TRBV27, the J gene TRBJ1-1; the match to TRBD1 covers 10 bases. The CDR3 sequence is 15 residues long. Germline V CDR1 and CDR2: MNHEY, SMNVEV (reference sequence). J lost 7 bases, V lost 5 bases, and 10 bases had no gene match. In DNA form, the CDR3 reads TGTGCCAGCAGTACCCTGGGACAGGGGTTGGGTGAAGCTTTCTTT. Its protein product is CASSTLGQGLGEAFF.